The next 27 T cell receptor beta chains were all read from a single sample in a study of blood T cell repertoires in COVID-19. Produced via immunoSEQ multiplex PCR; TCRdb's table is partial and in-frame only. Of 110,000 or so clones listed, more than 80% are singletons. The sequenced sample consisted of peripheral blood. The receptors shown here come from a woman between 40 and 50 years old with acute or convalescent COVID-19.

V gene TRBV5-8 combines with J gene TRBJ2-3; 7 positions match TRBD1. The CDR3 is made up of 14 amino acids. Germline V CDR1 and CDR2: SGHTS, YDEGEE. The V and J ends lost 4 bases and 4 bases, in that order; junction bases with no gene match: 6. CDR3 residues: CASSHDRVADTQYF. Here the CDR3 DNA reads TGTGCCAGCAGCCATGACAGGGTAGCAGATACGCAGTATTTT.

V and J are TRBV5-6 and TRBJ2-2; TRBD2 aligns across 7 bases. The germline V gene has CDR1 SGHDT and CDR2 YYEEEE. J was trimmed by 3 bases and V by 4 bases; bases with no gene match: 6. CDR3 length equals 15 residues. The CDR3 DNA reads TGTGCCAGCAGCGCTAGCGGCAGGGACACCGGGGAGCTGTTTTTT. Translating it yields CASSASGRDTGELFF.

V usage is TRBV29-1 and J usage is TRBJ2-1; 9 bases agree with TRBD2. The CDR3 has 12 residues. J was trimmed by 7 bases and V by 4 bases; bases with no gene match: 2. From germline, CDR1 is SQVTM and CDR2 ANQGSEA. CDR3 region: CSVGAGGNEQFF. CDR3 DNA sequence: TGCAGCGTTGGGGCGGGGGGGAATGAGCAGTTCTTC.

The genes are TRBV7-9 and TRBJ2-4; a weak D match, TRBD2 (6 bases). V lost 5 bases to trimming and J lost 1 base, with 21 bases between them. Per germline, CDR1 SEHNR and CDR2 FQNEAQ (reference sequence). The CDR3 sequence is 18 residues long. CDR3 nucleotide sequence: TGTGCCAGCAGCCCCCGCGGTGGGGCCCGGGGGGCCAAAAACATTCAGTACTTC. Its translation is CASSPRGGARGAKNIQYF.

The V and J genes are TRBV3-1 (or the pseudogene TRBV3-2) and TRBJ2-4; 7 nucleotides match TRBD2. V was pared by 5 bases and J by 0 bases, with 7 bases of the junction left unmatched. Germline V lookup: CDR1 LGHDT, CDR2 YNNKEL (reference sequence). The CDR3 sequence is 16 residues long. The CDR3 region is CASSAREGQAKNIQYF. CDR3 in DNA: TGTGCCAGCAGCGCTAGGGAGGGTCAAGCCAAAAACATTCAGTACTTC.

This rearrangement joins TRBV5-4 to TRBJ2-6, with TRBD1 identical over 7 bases. The CDR3 is made up of 15 amino acids. V lost 4 bases to trimming and J lost 2 bases; unmatched junction nucleotides: 3. Per germline, CDR1 SGHNT and CDR2 YYREEE (reference sequence). CDR3: CASSPGGPGANVLTF. As DNA, the CDR3 is TGTGCCAGCAGCCCAGGGGGTCCTGGGGCCAACGTCCTGACTTTC.

This rearrangement joins TRBV4-1 to TRBJ1-1; D gene ambiguous. This CDR3 spans 15 amino acids. Germline values: CDR1 MGHRA, CDR2 YSYEKL. The V end was cut by 0 bases, the J end by 6 bases, with 14 bases between. CDR3 loop: CASSQDPGFSAEAFF. Written as DNA, the CDR3 is TGCGCCAGCAGCCAAGACCCCGGGTTTAGCGCTGAAGCTTTCTTT.

V is TRBV15 and J is TRBJ1-2; D is unresolved. Trimming took 0 bases from V and 7 from J, leaving 15 bases between them. The CDR3 is made up of 15 amino acids. Looked up from germline, CDR1 is LNHNV and CDR2 is YYDKDF (reference sequence). CDR3 residues: CATSRESPVSGGYTF. The CDR3 DNA sequence: TGTGCCACCAGCAGAGAGTCTCCAGTATCGGGTGGCTACACCTTC.

The chain recombines TRBV5-1 with TRBJ2-7; TRBD2 aligns across 7 bases. After removal of 4 bases from V and 7 bases from J, the junction contained 11 bases not matched to a gene. The germline V gene encodes CDR1 SGHRS and CDR2 YFSETQ. The CDR3 is 14 amino acids. CDR3 loop: CASSLNSGSEEQYF. DNA for the CDR3: TGCGCCAGCAGCCTTAATAGCGGGTCGGAAGAGCAGTACTTC.

The chain uses TRBV6-5 and TRBJ2-3; 8 bases match TRBD1. Per germline, CDR1 MNHEY and CDR2 SVGAGI. The J segment lost 3 bases and the V segment lost 7 bases, leaving 3 bases of the junction unmatched. The CDR3 is made up of 13 amino acids. In nucleotides, the CDR3 is TGTGCCAGCAAAACAGGGGGGACAGATACGCAGTATTTT. This sequence encodes CASKTGGTDTQYF.

The chain employs TRBV2 and TRBJ1-2, with D unclear. CDR3 length: 16 residues. V was clipped by 7 bases and J by 2 bases, with 20 bases between them. Germline V CDR1 and CDR2: SNHLY, FYNNEI. CDR3 DNA: TGTGCCAGCAAGTCGGGATCCGGGGTATCGAACTATGGCTACACCTTC. It yields the protein CASKSGSGVSNYGYTF.

The chain joins TRBV6-5 to TRBJ2-7; 8 bases are shared with TRBD1. Germline-derived CDR1 and CDR2 are MNHEY and SVGAGI. The CDR3 runs 15 residues. Germline trimming cut 6 bases from V and 2 bases from J; bases unmatched to any gene: 9. CDR3 region: CASRPMDRVTYEQYF. The CDR3 region has the DNA TGTGCCAGCAGACCTATGGACAGGGTAACCTACGAGCAGTACTTC.

CDR3 sequence reads: CAGPGGTNTGELFF. CDR3 DNA: TGTGCCGGCCCTGGAGGGACGAACACCGGGGAGCTGTTTTTT. The rearrangement links TRBV21-1 to TRBJ2-2; the table gives TRBD2 as D, unverified against the DNA. TRBV21-1 is flagged as a pseudogene. This CDR3 contains 14 residues.

The chain couples TRBV11-2 to TRBJ1-2; D ambiguous. V was shortened by 4 bases and J by 7 bases, with 10 bases between the two germline ends. CDR1 and CDR2 (germline): SGHAT, FQNNGV. The CDR3 is made up of 12 amino acids. The CDR3 here is CASSSGLGGYTF. CDR3 DNA: TGTGCCAGCAGCTCGGGGTTGGGTGGCTACACCTTC.

The chain has TRBV2 and TRBJ2-5; 9 nucleotides agree with TRBD2. The CDR3 extends over 15 amino acids. Looked up from germline, CDR1 is SNHLY and CDR2 is FYNNEI. With 6 bases clipped from V and 0 bases from J, the junction kept 5 bases outside the gene matches. DNA for the CDR3: TGTGCCAGCAGCGGGACTAGCTCGTACCAAGAGACCCAGTACTTC. Residues: CASSGTSSYQETQYF.

The gene calls are TRBV30 and TRBJ2-1; D is ambiguous. V lost 1 base and J 6 bases, leaving 10 bases between the germline ends. Germline assignment: CDR1 GTSNPN and CDR2 SVGIG (reference sequence). This CDR3 is built from 13 residues. The CDR3 loop reads CAWSGPYPNEQFF. In DNA form, the CDR3 reads TGTGCCTGGAGTGGGCCATACCCCAATGAGCAGTTCTTC. The variable domain in full, with the rest retrieved from reference TRBV30 and TRBJ2-1, is SQTIHQWPATLVQPVGSPLSLECTVEGTSNPNLYWYRQAAGRGLQLLFYSVGIGQISSEVPQNLSASRPQDRQFILSSKKLLLSDSGFYLCAWSGPYPNEQFFGPGTRLTVL.

This clone has only one observation. This chain links TRBV28 with TRBJ2-7, with TRBD2 matching 7 bases. The V gene end was trimmed by 6 bases and the J gene end by 3 bases; junction bases not matched to a gene: 2. The CDR3 spans 12 residues. Germline-derived CDR1 and CDR2 are MDHEN and SYDVKM. The CDR3 DNA reads TGTGCCAGCAGGGGAGGGATCTACGAGCAGTACTTC. This sequence encodes CASRGGIYEQYF. Supplemented by reference TRBV28 and TRBJ2-7, the full variable domain reads DVKVTQSSRYLVKRTGEKVFLECVQDMDHENMFWYRQDPGLGLRLIYFSYDVKMKEKGDIPEGYSVSREKKERFSLILESASTNQTSMYLCASRGGIYEQYFGPGTRLTVT.

The V and J genes are TRBV7-2 and TRBJ1-4; 7 positions match TRBD1. CDR1 is SGHTA, CDR2 FQGNSA, per germline. CDR3 length: 15 residues. The junction had 8 bases not matched to a gene; V was cut back by 5 bases and J by 5 bases. CDR3 loop: CASSPSQGSNEKLFF. In DNA form, the CDR3 reads TGTGCCAGCAGCCCTTCACAGGGGTCGAATGAAAAACTGTTTTTT.

The chain joins TRBV6-1 to TRBJ1-5, with TRBD1 identical over 7 bases. Trimming took 0 bases from V and 5 from J; bases not matched to a gene: 16. The V gene's germline CDR1 is MNHNS and CDR2 SASEGT. This CDR3 is 19 amino acids long. The CDR3 DNA follows: TGTGCCAGCAGTGAAGCGGAAATCATGGGGACAGCGATCGATCAGCCCCAGCATTTT. It is translated as CASSEAEIMGTAIDQPQHF.

This chain connects TRBV7-8 to TRBJ2-2; D ambiguous. With 5 bases removed from V and 4 bases from J, the gap between germline ends came to 5 bases. CDR3 length: 12 amino acids. Germline CDR1 SGHVS, CDR2 FQNEAQ. CDR3 residues: CASSLFTGELFF. In DNA form, the CDR3 reads TGTGCCAGCAGCCTATTCACCGGGGAGCTGTTTTTT.

CDR3 sequence: CASRRAGGNQPQHF. The CDR3 region has the DNA TGTGCCAGTAGGCGTGCAGGGGGCAATCAGCCCCAGCATTTT. The chain recombines TRBV19 with TRBJ1-5; possibly TRBD1 for D (6 bases). Deletions cut 6 bases from V and 2 bases from J, with 11 bases between. The CDR3 extends over 14 amino acids. Germline loops: CDR1 LNHDA, CDR2 SQIVND (reference sequence).

This chain connects TRBV4-3 to TRBJ2-7; 8 bases are shared with TRBD1. The CDR3 has 15 residues. V trimming: 4 bases; J trimming: 10 bases; junction bases outside the gene matches: 15. Germline CDR1 is LGHNA and CDR2 is YSLEER. The CDR3, as DNA: TGCGCCAGCAGCCGTTCGCAGGGGGCCTCTGAAGGCCAGTACTTC. It encodes CASSRSQGASEGQYF.

This chain joins TRBV27 and TRBJ1-1; TRBD1 is a possible D gene (6 bases). This CDR3 spans 13 amino acids. The germline V gene has CDR1 MNHEY and CDR2 SMNVEV (reference sequence). Between the trimmed V and J ends, which lost 3 bases and 2 bases, there was a span of 7 bases. CDR3 sequence: CASSFRGNTEAFF. The CDR3 nucleotides are TGTGCCAGCAGTTTCAGGGGAAACACTGAAGCTTTCTTT.

This chain uses TRBV6-5 with TRBJ1-6; 7 positions match TRBD1. V dropped 0 bases and J dropped 4; count of bases not matched to a gene: 3. The CDR3 consists of 16 residues. Germline V gives CDR1 MNHEY, CDR2 SVGAGI. CDR3 nucleotide sequence: TGTGCCAGCAGTTACTCGAGGACAGGTTATAATTCACCCCTCCACTTT. It translates to CASSYSRTGYNSPLHF.

The chain has TRBV5-1 and TRBJ1-4; D is perhaps TRBD1 (6 bases). The CDR3 is 15 amino acids. Germline V gene data show CDR1 as SGHRS and CDR2 as YFSETQ. Trimming removed 4 bases at V and 0 bases at J, with 10 bases between. The CDR3 spells CASSKQGTTNEKLFF. In DNA form, the CDR3 reads TGCGCCAGCAGCAAACAGGGAACAACTAATGAAAAACTGTTTTTT.

This clone was detected once. CDR3 coding DNA: TGTGCCAGCAAGGCCCTAGCGGGATTGCAAGAGACCCAGTACTTC. As protein: CASKALAGLQETQYF. The chain employs TRBV6-5 and TRBJ2-5; 9 nucleotides align to TRBD2. CDR3 length: 15 residues. J gave up 2 bases and V 7 bases, and 8 bases lay outside the gene matches. The germline V gene encodes CDR1 MNHEY and CDR2 SVGAGI.

A few counts support this clone. The chain combines TRBV5-1 with TRBJ1-2; D perhaps matches TRBD1 (5 bases). V was shortened by 2 bases and J by 8 bases, with 10 bases between the two germline ends. In germline, CDR1 is SGHRS, CDR2 YFSETQ. The CDR3 runs 12 residues. The CDR3 loop is CASSFQGEGYTF. The CDR3 nucleotides read TGCGCCAGCAGCTTCCAGGGTGAGGGCTACACCTTC.